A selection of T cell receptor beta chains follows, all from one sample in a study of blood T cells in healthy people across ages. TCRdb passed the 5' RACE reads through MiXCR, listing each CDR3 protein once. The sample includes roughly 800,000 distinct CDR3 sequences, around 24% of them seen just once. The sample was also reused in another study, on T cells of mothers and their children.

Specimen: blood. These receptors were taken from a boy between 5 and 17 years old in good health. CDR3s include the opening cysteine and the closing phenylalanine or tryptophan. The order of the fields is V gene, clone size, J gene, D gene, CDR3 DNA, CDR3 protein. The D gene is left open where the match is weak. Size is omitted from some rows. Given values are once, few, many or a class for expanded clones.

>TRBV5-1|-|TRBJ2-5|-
TGCGCCAGCAGAGAGGCGACGAACCAAGAGACCCAGTACTTC
CASREATNQETQYF
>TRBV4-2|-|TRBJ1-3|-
TGTGCCAGCCGCCGACGAGGATCGGTTGGAAACACCATATATTTT
CASRRRGSVGNTIYF
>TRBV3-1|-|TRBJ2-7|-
TGTGCCAGCAGCCAAGATCTCGCCAGGCCCTACGAGCAGTACTTC
CASSQDLARPYEQYF
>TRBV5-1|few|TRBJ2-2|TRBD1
TGCGCCAGCAGCTTGGCCCAGGGGGCTACCGGGGAGCTGTTTTTT
CASSLAQGATGELFF
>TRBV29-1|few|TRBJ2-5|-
TGCAGCGTTGTAGGCGGGGCAGGGGCCCAGTACTTC
CSVVGGAGAQYF
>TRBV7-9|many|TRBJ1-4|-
TGTGCCAGCAGCCAAGACGGATATAATGAAAAACTGTTTTTT
CASSQDGYNEKLFF
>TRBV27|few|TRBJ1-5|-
TGTGCCAGCAGTGCTAAGGGGAGCCTTAATCAGCCCCAGCATTTT
CASSAKGSLNQPQHF
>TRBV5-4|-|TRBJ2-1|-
TGTGCCAGCAGCTCCCCACTCGGGGGGCAGTACAATGAGCAGTTCTTC
CASSSPLGGQYNEQFF
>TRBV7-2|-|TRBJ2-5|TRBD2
TGTGCCAGCAGCTTCTTTAGCGGGGAGGAGACCCAGTACTTC
CASSFFSGEETQYF
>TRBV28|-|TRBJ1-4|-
TGTGCCAGCAGTCCCCAGGGGAAGAATGAAAAACTGTTTTTT
CASSPQGKNEKLFF
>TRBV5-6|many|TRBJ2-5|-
TGTGCCAGCAGCCGAGACGGGGGCGCCACCCAGTACTTC
CASSRDGGATQYF
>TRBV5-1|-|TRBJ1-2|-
TGCGCCAGCAGCTTGCGGGGCCATGCTAACTATGGCTACACCTTC
CASSLRGHANYGYTF
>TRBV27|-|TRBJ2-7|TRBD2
TGTGCCAGCAGTTTAACGGGGGGGGGAGGCTACGAGCAGTACTTC
CASSLTGGGGYEQYF
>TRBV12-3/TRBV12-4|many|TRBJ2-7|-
TGTGCCAGCAGTTTAGCAGGGGTCTACGAGCAGTACTTC
CASSLAGVYEQYF
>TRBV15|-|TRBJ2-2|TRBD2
TGTGCCACCAGCAGAGATATCCCTGGCGGGGGGCAGAACACCGGGGAGCTGTTTTTT
CATSRDIPGGGQNTGELFF
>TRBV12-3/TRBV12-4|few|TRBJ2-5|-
TGTGCCAGCAGTTTCGGGGCCAAAGCAGGTGGCAACTTC
CASSFGAKAGGNF
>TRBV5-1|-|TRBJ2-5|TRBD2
TGCGCCAGCAGCGTGGCTAGCGGGGGTGAGACCCAGTACTTC
CASSVASGGETQYF
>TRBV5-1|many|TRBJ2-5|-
TGTGCCAGCAGTTCGACTGGCGAAGAGACCCAGTACTTC
CASSSTGEETQYF
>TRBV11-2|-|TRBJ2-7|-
TGTGCCAGCAGCTCCAGCCCGGCCTACGAGCAGTACTTC
CASSSSPAYEQYF
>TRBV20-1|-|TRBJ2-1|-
TGCAGTGCTAGGTCGAACAATGAGCAGTTCTTC
CSARSNNEQFF
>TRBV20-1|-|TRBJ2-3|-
TGCAGTGCTGGAGGGGGCGGAGGCGGCACAGATACGCAGTATTTT
CSAGGGGGGTDTQYF
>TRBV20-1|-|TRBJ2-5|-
TGCAGTGCTAGAAAAGACGCGGGGACGTTTGGTGGGACCCAGTACTTC
CSARKDAGTFGGTQYF
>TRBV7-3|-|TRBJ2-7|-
TGTGCCAGCAGCTTAACTCGGGCGGCGGCGCCTCCTCACGAGCAGTACTTC
CASSLTRAAAPPHEQYF
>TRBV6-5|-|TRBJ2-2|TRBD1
TGTGCCAGCAGTCGACAGGGGAGCACCGGGGAGCTGTTTTTT
CASSRQGSTGELFF
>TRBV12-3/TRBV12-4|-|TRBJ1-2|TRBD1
TGTGCCAGCAGTCGACAGGGCGAGGATGGCTACACCTTC
CASSRQGEDGYTF
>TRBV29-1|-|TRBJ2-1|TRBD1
TGCAGCGGACGATACAGGGGTATCTACAATGAGCAGTTCTTC
CSGRYRGIYNEQFF
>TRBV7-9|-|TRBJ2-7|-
TGTGCCAGCAGTTTCGACAGGAGCTCCTACGAGCAGTACTTC
CASSFDRSSYEQYF
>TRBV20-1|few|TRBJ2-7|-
TGCAGTGCTAGTGATAGGGAAGCGTTCTACGCTCGCGAGCAGTACTTC
CSASDREAFYAREQYF
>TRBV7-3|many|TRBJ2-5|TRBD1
TGTGCCAGCAGCTCCGGGACAGGGGAGACCCAGTACTTC
CASSSGTGETQYF
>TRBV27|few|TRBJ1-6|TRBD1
TGTGCCAGCAGCCTATCCGGGACAGGGTTTTCACCCCTCCACTTT
CASSLSGTGFSPLHF
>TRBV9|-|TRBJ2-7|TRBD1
TGTGCCAGCAGCGTCCGGGACAGTTCCTACGAGCAGTACTTC
CASSVRDSSYEQYF
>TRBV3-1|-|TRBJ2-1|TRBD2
TGTGCCAGCAGCCCAGAAACGGGGGGGCCCTACAATGAGCAGTTCTTC
CASSPETGGPYNEQFF
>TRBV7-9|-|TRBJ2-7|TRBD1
TGTGCCAGCAGCTCAGCTCCGGGACAGTCCGCCTACGAGCAGTACTTC
CASSSAPGQSAYEQYF
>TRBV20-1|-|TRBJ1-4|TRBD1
TGCAGTGCTAGAGGTCCAGGGGGTAATGAAAAACTGTTTTTT
CSARGPGGNEKLFF
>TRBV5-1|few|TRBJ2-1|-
TGCGCCAGCAGCTTGCTCGGTTCCGGGGATGAGCAGTTCTTC
CASSLLGSGDEQFF
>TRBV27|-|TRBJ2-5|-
TGTGCCAGCAGCCCCTTAGGGGTTATGGCGCCAGGCTACCAAGAGACCCAGTACTTC
CASSPLGVMAPGYQETQYF
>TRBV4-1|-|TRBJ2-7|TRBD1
TGCGCCAGCAGCCAAGATAGGCAGGGGGCGCGGGAGCAGTACTTC
CASSQDRQGAREQYF
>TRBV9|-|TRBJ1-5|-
TGTGCCAGCAGCGTAGAGGAGGGCAATCAGCCCCAGCATTTT
CASSVEEGNQPQHF
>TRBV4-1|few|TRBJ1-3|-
TGCGCCAGCAGCCAGATCCTCCGGGGGGCGCAACCGTTTGGAAACACCATATATTTT
CASSQILRGAQPFGNTIYF
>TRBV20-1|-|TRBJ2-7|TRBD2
TGCAGTGCTAGAGTTCTTAGCGGGAGTCCCTACGAGCAGTACTTC
CSARVLSGSPYEQYF
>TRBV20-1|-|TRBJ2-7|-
TGCAGTGCTAGCCCAGGACGGGGTGCCTCCTACGAGCAGTACTTC
CSASPGRGASYEQYF
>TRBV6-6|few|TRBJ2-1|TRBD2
TGTGCCAGCAGCACGCGGGAGCGGGGGACCGCCTACAATGAGCAGTTCTTC
CASSTRERGTAYNEQFF
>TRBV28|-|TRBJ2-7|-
TGTGCCAGCAATGAGGGGTACGAGCAGTACTTC
CASNEGYEQYF
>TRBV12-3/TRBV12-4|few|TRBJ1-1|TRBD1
TGTGCCAGCAGTCCCGGGACAGGGGTGAGCACTGAAGCTTTCTTT
CASSPGTGVSTEAFF
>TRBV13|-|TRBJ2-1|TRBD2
TGTGCCTCCTACCCAACGGGAGGGCCCGCGCAGGTCTTC
CASYPTGGPAQVF
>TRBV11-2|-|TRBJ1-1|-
TGTGCCAGCACCCGAGACGGGGGGACTGAAGCTTTCTTT
CASTRDGGTEAFF
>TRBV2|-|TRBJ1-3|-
TGTGCCAGCAGTGAAGTTGATGTTACAGCTATATATTTT
CASSEVDVTAIYF
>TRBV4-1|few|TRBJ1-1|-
TGCGCCAGCAGCCAAGATAGCTCCCCAGGGCTGGTGTGGGACACTGAAGCTTTCTTT
CASSQDSSPGLVWDTEAFF
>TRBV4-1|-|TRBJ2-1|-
TGCGCCAGCAGCCAACCCGACAGGTTGAATGAGCAGTTCTTC
CASSQPDRLNEQFF
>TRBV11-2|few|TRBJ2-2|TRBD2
TGTGCCAGCAGCCCTCTAGCGGGGTCGGGCACCGGGGAGCTGTTTTTT
CASSPLAGSGTGELFF
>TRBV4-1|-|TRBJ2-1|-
TGCGCCAGCAGCCAAGAGGCCTACCTCAATGAGCAGTTCTTC
CASSQEAYLNEQFF